This T cell receptor beta chain derives from a study of cytomegalovirus exposure and HLA in healthy donors. Study observations and caveats: A cluster of highly shared sequence variants was likely a sequencing artifact. Researchers catalogued roughly 150 TCR beta chains as cytomegalovirus-associated. Earlier findings revealed that most TCR beta V segments proved productive either about 87% or about 30% of the time.

Comments on this clone: The antigen remains undetermined.

The CDR3 consists of 13 residues. Germline loops: CDR1 ENHRY, CDR2 SYGVKD. V dropped 2 bases and J dropped 6 bases, with 11 bases sitting between them. The PCR had 60 Vbeta and 13 Jbeta primers. Clones were sequenced by immunoSEQ multiplex PCR, and TCRdb holds only the in-frame ones, with some missing. Of fewer than 200,000 clones listed, about four fifths are singletons. This chain links TRBV10-3 with TRBJ2-7, with D possibly matching TRBD2 (5 bases). Material for sequencing was PBMCs. The receptor's source is a woman aged 18-29 years in good health and CMV-seronegative. As DNA, the CDR3 is TGTGCCATCAGTGAGGTCCCGACTACCGAGCAGTACTTC. This codes for CAISEVPTTEQYF.